This is a list of T cell receptor beta chains from one sample in a study of response to subunit inactivated influenza vaccine. Using its own MiXCR run on the RT-PCR reads, TCRdb lists one record per CDR3 protein. The data contain about 540,000 distinct CDR3 sequences, approximately 20% of them singletons. Another study also made use of these data, one on T cells expressing NK-cell markers.

Sequences were derived from CD4+ T cells sorted from PBMCs, sampled about 12 days after vaccination. Receptors originate from a man aged 50-59 years who received an inactivated influenza vaccine. The CDR3 runs from the conserved cysteine through the conserved F or W. D genes are given only for firm matches. Clone size appears in some rows only: once, few, many, or a class for an expanded clone.

DNA	CDR3	V	D	J	size
TGCGCCAGCAGCTTGGTTTTCCTCTTT	CASSLVFLF	TRBV5-1	NA	TRBJ1-1	NA
TGCGCCAGCAGCTTGAATGGGCGGGCCTTCAGCACAGATACGCAGTATTTT	CASSLNGRAFSTDTQYF	TRBV5-1	NA	TRBJ2-3	NA
TGTGCCAGCAGTCCCGCCGGGATCGGAAAGAACACTGAAGCTTTCTTT	CASSPAGIGKNTEAFF	TRBV28	NA	TRBJ1-1	NA
TGTGCCAGCAGCTACGGACAGGGGCGTCAGCCCCAGCATTTT	CASSYGQGRQPQHF	TRBV6-5	TRBD1	TRBJ1-5	few
TGTGCCAGCAGTTCCCATACAGGAGGCTCTGGGGCCAACGTCCTGACTTTC	CASSSHTGGSGANVLTF	TRBV12-3/TRBV12-4	NA	TRBJ2-6	few
TGCAGTGCCGTAGACATCGATGGCTACACCTTC	CSAVDIDGYTF	TRBV20-1	NA	TRBJ1-2	few
TGTGCCAGCAGCTTAAGAAACGCTGACGGCTACACCTTC	CASSLRNADGYTF	TRBV7-9	NA	TRBJ1-2	few
TGCGCCAGCAGCCATACGACAGGGGGTATTGAAAAACTGTTTTTT	CASSHTTGGIEKLFF	TRBV4-3	TRBD1	TRBJ1-4	NA
TGCGCCAGCAGCGGGGGGCCTCAAACTGAAGCTTTCTTT	CASSGGPQTEAFF	TRBV5-1	NA	TRBJ1-1	NA
TGCGCCAGCAGCTCGGGGGGACAGGGGTACGAGCAGTACTTC	CASSSGGQGYEQYF	TRBV5-1	TRBD1	TRBJ2-7	many
TGTGCCAGCACCTCTCTGGGAGATCGGCAGTACTTC	CASTSLGDRQYF	TRBV6-2/TRBV6-3	NA	TRBJ2-7	NA
TGTGCCAGCAGCCAAGAAGAAACCACCCTGAACACTGAAGCTTTCTTT	CASSQEETTLNTEAFF	TRBV14	NA	TRBJ1-1	NA
TGTGCCAGCAGCTTGGAGGACAGGGGCCACACTGAAGCTTTCTTT	CASSLEDRGHTEAFF	TRBV5-5	TRBD1	TRBJ1-1	NA